One sample yielded the 20 T cell receptor beta chains listed below, sequenced in a study of blood T cell repertoires in COVID-19. TCRdb's table, derived via immunoSEQ multiplex PCR, lists solely in-frame clones and lacks some. The sample holds more than 85,000 clones, 92% seen once. The sample comprised peripheral blood. These receptors came from a woman in her 50s with COVID-19, enrolled during active disease.

The rearrangement joins TRBV2 to TRBJ1-2, with D perhaps TRBD1 (6 bases). Germline lookup yields CDR1 SNHLY and CDR2 FYNNEI. The CDR3 runs 14 residues. Trimming left V 4 bases short and J 8 bases short, with 17 bases between. CDR3 in amino acids: CASSANIQGGGYTF. CDR3 DNA sequence: TGTGCCAGCAGTGCCAATATACAGGGCGGCGGCTACACCTTC.

The chain links TRBV21-1 to TRBJ1-4. TRBV21-1 is termed a pseudogene. This CDR3 spans 8 amino acids. DNA of the CDR3: TGTGCCAGCACCGGGGTGTTTTTT. This sequence encodes CASTGVFF.

The chain carries TRBV2 and TRBJ1-2, with 7 nucleotides matching TRBD1. V shed 6 bases, J shed 8 bases, and the junction held 3 bases outside the gene matches. The germline V gene has CDR1 SNHLY and CDR2 FYNNEI. There are 11 residues in the CDR3. The CDR3 reads CASSLDRGYTF. CDR3 sequence (DNA): TGTGCCAGCAGCTTGGACAGGGGCTACACCTTC.

V is TRBV24-1 and J is TRBJ2-3, with a weak D call TRBD1 (5 bases). The V end lost 0 bases, the J end lost 1 base, and 16 bases lay between the germline ends. Germline CDR1 reads KGHDR; CDR2 reads SFDVKD. The CDR3 runs 18 residues. The CDR3, as DNA: TGTGCCACCAGTGATTTGAAGGGGATGGGCCGCGGCACAGATACGCAGTATTTT. Its protein product is CATSDLKGMGRGTDTQYF.

The CDR3 coding sequence is TGTGCCAGCAGTTTATCCGGGGGTCTGGGTGGCTACACCTTC. It specifies CASSLSGGLGGYTF. V is TRBV27 and J is TRBJ1-2; tentatively, D is TRBD1 (5 bases). The CDR3 runs 14 residues. Germline V CDR1 and CDR2: MNHEY, SMNVEV (reference sequence). The V end was cut by 0 bases, the J end by 7 bases, with 12 bases between.

The rearrangement links TRBV2 to TRBJ2-1, with D possibly being TRBD1 (5 bases). From germline, CDR1 is SNHLY and CDR2 FYNNEI. The CDR3 runs 15 residues. Trimming took off 0 bases at V and 8 bases at J, with 14 bases between the two ends. CDR3 sequence reads: CASSEAWAGRHEQFF. The DNA of the CDR3 is TGTGCCAGCAGTGAAGCGTGGGCAGGGCGGCATGAGCAGTTCTTC.

The rearrangement joins TRBV27 to TRBJ2-7; D not certain. The CDR3 spans 14 residues. The ends were cut back, 7 bases at V and 2 bases at J, with 15 bases in the middle. Germline V gene sequence: CDR1 MNHEY, CDR2 SMNVEV (reference sequence). The CDR3 sequence: CASTSFQRPYEQYF. The DNA for the CDR3 is TGTGCCAGCACCTCCTTCCAGCGCCCCTACGAGCAGTACTTC.

The V and J genes are TRBV5-6 and TRBJ1-1; TRBD1 aligns across 8 bases. Germline V gene lookup returns CDR1 SGHDT and CDR2 YYEEEE. V lost 4 bases and J lost 1; bases outside the gene matches: 3. The CDR3 runs 14 residues. In DNA, the CDR3 is TGTGCCAGCAGCCCGGACAGGGCGAACACTGAAGCTTTCTTT. Translated, it gives CASSPDRANTEAFF.

The chain is built from TRBV5-4 and TRBJ2-1; TRBD2 agrees at 14 bases. Germline V gives CDR1 SGHNT, CDR2 YYREEE (reference sequence). CDR3 size: 15 residues. V trimming: 5 bases; J trimming: 9 bases; junction bases outside the gene matches: 7. The CDR3 reads CASRYGLAGGGEQFF. The CDR3 DNA is TGTGCCAGCAGATATGGACTAGCGGGGGGCGGTGAGCAGTTCTTC.

This clone was observed a single time. The chain carries TRBV6-2 or TRBV6-3 and TRBJ1-5, with no clear D. CDR3 length: 16 amino acids. Germline V gene data show CDR1 as MNHEY and CDR2 as SVGEGT. Trimming took 6 bases from V and 2 from J, leaving 17 bases between them. CDR3: CASSPIDRSGNQPQHF. DNA for the CDR3: TGTGCCAGCAGCCCTATCGATCGTAGCGGCAATCAGCCCCAGCATTTT.

The chain links TRBV27 to TRBJ1-6, with TRBD1 as a possible D gene (5 bases). There are 14 residues in the CDR3. Trimming removed 2 bases at V and 10 bases at J, with 12 bases between. Germline-derived CDR1 and CDR2 are MNHEY and SMNVEV (reference sequence). CDR3 amino acids: CASSLGGEYSPLHF. Written as DNA, the CDR3 is TGTGCCAGCAGTTTAGGGGGGGAGTACTCACCCCTCCACTTT.

This rearrangement joins TRBV10-2 to TRBJ2-7; 9 positions agree with TRBD2. CDR3 length: 13 amino acids. Germline trimming cut 4 bases from V and 6 bases from J; bases unmatched to any gene: 4. Per the germline V gene, CDR1 is WSHSY and CDR2 is SAAADI. CDR3 nucleotide sequence: TGCGCCAGCAGTGGCGGGGGGGCGGTCGAGCAGTACTTC. Its protein is CASSGGGAVEQYF.

The rearrangement joins TRBV6-5 to TRBJ1-2; D remains unclear. V was cut by 7 bases and J by 1 base, with 7 bases left in between. CDR1 and CDR2 from the germline V gene are MNHEY and SVGAGI. The CDR3 has 12 residues. The chain's CDR3 is CASTRLNYGYTF. CDR3 nucleotide sequence: TGTGCCAGCACGAGGCTTAACTATGGCTACACCTTC.

This clone was found a few times. The V call is TRBV5-8, the J call TRBJ1-6; D is unclear. This CDR3 comprises 17 residues. CDR1 and CDR2 from the germline V gene are SGHTS and YDEGEE. Trimming removed 5 bases from V and 0 bases from J, with 15 bases in between. CDR3 nucleotide sequence: TGTGCCAGCAGTCCCTCGAGGGCTAGCTCCTATAATTCACCCCTCCACTTT. This sequence encodes CASSPSRASSYNSPLHF.

The chain joins TRBV6-2 or TRBV6-3 to TRBJ2-7; 11 positions match TRBD2. Germline V lookup: CDR1 MNHEY, CDR2 SVGEGT. This CDR3 is built from 14 residues. The junction had 5 bases not matched to a gene; V was cut back by 4 bases and J by 6 bases. The CDR3 bases are TGTGCCAGCAGTTTTAGCGGGGGGGTGTTCGAGCAGTACGTC. It specifies CASSFSGGVFEQYV.

The rearrangement uses TRBV27 and TRBJ1-1; no clear D. V lost 6 bases, J lost 1 base, and 9 bases lay in between. CDR1 is MNHEY and CDR2 is SMNVEV in the germline V gene (reference sequence). This CDR3 has 13 residues. The CDR3 region is CASSSRPNTEAFF. CDR3 nucleotide sequence: TGTGCCAGCAGCTCCAGGCCGAACACTGAAGCTTTCTTT.

CDR3 coding DNA: TGTGCCAGTAGTGGTCCGGACAGGGGCTGGACTGAAGCTTTCTTT. Protein: CASSGPDRGWTEAFF. The chain recombines TRBV19 with TRBJ1-1; 9 bases are a match to TRBD1. Germline CDR1 is LNHDA and CDR2 is SQIVND (reference sequence). The CDR3 sequence is 15 residues long. J lost 5 bases, V lost 5 bases, and 9 bases had no gene match.

The rearrangement links TRBV9 to TRBJ2-7; D is perhaps TRBD1 (6 bases). This CDR3 spans 14 amino acids. CDR1 SGDLS and CDR2 YYNGEE come from the germline V gene. Trimming shortened V by 0 bases and J by 2 bases, and 9 bases separated the two germline ends. CDR3 nucleotides: TGTGCCAGCAGCGTAGATGAGGGGGCCTACGAGCAGTACTTC. This codes for CASSVDEGAYEQYF.

This chain joins TRBV4-3 and TRBJ1-2; tentatively, D is TRBD1 (6 bases). CDR1 LGHNA and CDR2 YSLEER come from the germline V gene. V shed 5 bases and J shed 4 bases, with 20 bases lying between them. This CDR3 region has 16 residues. CDR3 loop: CASSLDNRVGLYGYTF. CDR3 nucleotides: TGCGCCAGCAGCTTAGACAACAGGGTAGGACTCTATGGCTACACCTTC.

V gene TRBV6-2 or TRBV6-3 combines with J gene TRBJ2-3, with 8 bases fitting TRBD2. This CDR3 has 16 amino acids. Germline values: CDR1 MNHEY, CDR2 SVGEGT. Losses at the gene ends were 2 bases for V and 6 bases for J; bases not matched to a gene: 10. The CDR3 loop reads CASSYEAGGASDTQYF. CDR3 DNA sequence: TGTGCCAGCAGTTACGAGGCCGGGGGGGCATCGGATACGCAGTATTTT.